The next 5 T cell receptor beta chains were all read from a single sample in a study of T cell repertoires in cytomegalovirus infection. TCRdb reanalysed the reads using MiXCR and keeps one entry per CDR3 protein. Among approximately 990,000 distinct CDR3 sequences listed, about a third were seen once. Their antigens remain unidentified. The source was cultured CD8+ T cells from PBMCs, collected from culture after CMV antigen stimulation. The receptors shown here come from a human donor in good health (CMV status not recorded). Some clones in this sample may be carry-over from other donors' samples.

This clonotype was seen a handful of times. This sequence joins TRBV2 and TRBJ2-3; 10 nucleotides match TRBD1. CDR1 and CDR2 from the germline V gene are SNHLY and FYNNEI. The CDR3 runs to 15 residues. J was trimmed by 6 bases and V by 6 bases; bases with no gene match: 9. CDR3 protein: CASRKLGTGEDTQYF. In DNA, the CDR3 is TGTGCCAGCAGAAAACTGGGGACAGGGGAGGATACGCAGTATTTT. Filled out from reference TRBV2 and TRBJ2-3, the complete variable domain reads EPEVTQTPSHQVTQMGQEVILRCVPISNHLYFYWYRQILGQKVEFLVSFYNNEISEKSEIFDDQFSVERPDGSNFTLKIRSTKLEDSAMYFCASRKLGTGEDTQYFGPGTRLTVL.

This clonotype was observed a few times. This chain uses TRBV7-9 with TRBJ2-7; 13 positions agree with TRBD2. Looked up from germline, CDR1 is SEHNR and CDR2 is FQNEAQ (reference sequence). The CDR3 contains 17 residues. The V and J ends lost 5 bases and 0 bases, in that order; junction bases with no gene match: 7. CDR3 bases: TGTGCCAGCAGCACGACTAGCGGGGGGCCTAGCTCCTACGAGCAGTACTTC. Protein: CASSTTSGGPSSYEQYF. The full variable domain, with the rest looked up from reference TRBV7-9 and TRBJ2-7, is DTGVSQNPRHKITKRGQNVTFRCDPISEHNRLYWYRQTLGQGPEFLTYFQNEAQLEKSRLLSDRFSAERPKGSFSTLEIQRTEQGDSAMYLCASSTTSGGPSSYEQYFGPGTRLTVT.

CDR3 DNA sequence: TGTGCCAGCAGCGTGACCAATATGAACACTGAAGCTTTCTTT. Translating it yields CASSVTNMNTEAFF. The chain joins TRBV5-5 to TRBJ1-1; the D is unclear. CDR3 length equals 14 residues. Germline V gene lookup returns CDR1 SGHKS and CDR2 YYEKEE (reference sequence). V gave up 4 bases and J gave up 0 bases, with 10 bases separating them.

Details on this clonotype: An end of the junction does not agree with germline; a read error may underlie this. DNA for the CDR3: TGTGTCAGCAGCTCACAGGGAACCTACGAGCAGTACTTC. As protein: CVSSSQGTYEQYF. The chain combines TRBV7-4 with TRBJ2-7; D possibly corresponds to TRBD1 (6 bases). The CDR3 spans 13 residues. Germline V gene data show CDR1 as SGHVT and CDR2 as SQSDAQ.

This clonotype came up a few times. This chain connects TRBV27 to TRBJ1-2; no clear D gene. The CDR3 covers 11 residues. CDR1 is MNHEY and CDR2 is SMNVEV in the germline V gene (reference sequence). The ends were cut back, 6 bases at V and 8 bases at J, with 10 bases in the middle. The CDR3 DNA reads TGTGCCAGCAGATCAGGACGCGGCTACACCTTC. As protein: CASRSGRGYTF.